This T cell receptor (beta chain) was documented in a study of blood T cell repertoires in COVID-19 (dated by TCRdb to 2018 to 2020). For the study in its entirety: The collaborator samples originated in the United States, Italy and Spain and spanned the acute and convalescent phases of COVID-19. The prospective study material was composed of cDNA or gDNA derived from T cells, B-cell-depleted T cells, or PBMCs. The dataset comprised deeply sampled blood TCRbeta repertoires from subjects exposed to, actively infected with, or recovered from COVID-19. The repertoires were made available in a free public database intended to serve as a resource for research on the immune response to SARS-CoV-2. Samples were obtained from the ongoing ImmuneRACE study (first 160 participants) and from some 1,300 subjects provided by 6 global collaborators. A de-identified subject ID, COVID-19 status, age in years and sex were almost always included in the sample metadata. HLA class I and class II types, where available, came from metadata supplied by the sample provider rather than from assay-based typing. Paper-wide results and their limitations: Clinical and demographic metadata were provided uncurated, with the amount varying by source and participant.

Participants in the prospective study were enrolled through a virtual design, were aged about 18 to 89 years, and lived in about two dozen United States geographic areas. Cohort assignment in the prospective study relied on participant-reported clinical history from a screening survey and a study questionnaire. ImmuneRACE Cohort 3 recovered participants were defined by two consecutive negative NP/OP PCR tests, healthcare professional clearance, or symptom resolution. In the prospective study, whole blood, serum and a nasopharyngeal or oropharyngeal swab were collected from each participant by mobile phlebotomists. Participants in the prospective study had the option to provide additional blood draws and questionnaires over a 2-month period. Before DNA extraction, prospective study blood samples were shipped either frozen or at room temperature. From cysteine to phenylalanine, the CDR3 is 15 amino acids long. CDR3 DNA only is kept here, 45 bases in frame from base 1. V is trimmed back by 5 bases and J by 7 bases, and the junction contains 9 bases that no gene match accounts for. The germline V gene yields SGHTA for CDR1 and FQGNSA for CDR2.

With regard to this clone: What antigen it recognizes has not been identified. There are no base qualities to consult, and no much larger clone falls within one base.

TCRbeta CDR3 regions were amplified from genomic DNA by means of the immunoSEQ Assay, a bias-controlled multiplex PCR. The original pipeline was this. The number of nucleated cells in each sample was estimated by amplification of reference gene primers within the assay. Sequence reads were collapsed and filtered to measure the absolute abundance of every unique TCRbeta CDR3 rearrangement. For each sample, productive Simpson clonality was calculated by taking the square root of Simpson's diversity index across productive rearrangements. In TCRdb, the immuneACCESS table is reduced to in-frame sequences with V and J assigned. These tables do not hold every clone; where another copy was compared, an unresolved V gene accounts for under half, and the others remain unexplained. From that table come the V and J calls and clone size; the DNA was used to work out D and trimming. This sample has about 390,000 clones in its table, and roughly 89% of those were observed once. Of the sample, 10% is held by the ten largest clones.

The chain is assembled from TRBV7-2 and TRBJ2-7, with 12 middle bases fitting TRBD2. Source material: PBMCs or T cells enriched from blood (not recorded which). The receptor's source is a woman in her fifties or sixties who had recovered from COVID-19. The CDR3 corresponds to CASSPGLAGLREQYF. The sequence in DNA is TGTGCCAGCAGCCCCGGACTAGCGGGGTTGAGGGAGCAGTACTTC. Extended through the reference TRBV7-2 and TRBJ2-7 proteins, this CDR3 yields the full variable domain: GAGVSQSPSNKVTEKGKDVELRCDPISGHTALYWYRQSLGQGLEFLIYFQGNSAPDKSGLPSDRFSAERTGGSVSTLTIQRTQQEDSAVYLCASSPGLAGLREQYFGPGTRLTVT.